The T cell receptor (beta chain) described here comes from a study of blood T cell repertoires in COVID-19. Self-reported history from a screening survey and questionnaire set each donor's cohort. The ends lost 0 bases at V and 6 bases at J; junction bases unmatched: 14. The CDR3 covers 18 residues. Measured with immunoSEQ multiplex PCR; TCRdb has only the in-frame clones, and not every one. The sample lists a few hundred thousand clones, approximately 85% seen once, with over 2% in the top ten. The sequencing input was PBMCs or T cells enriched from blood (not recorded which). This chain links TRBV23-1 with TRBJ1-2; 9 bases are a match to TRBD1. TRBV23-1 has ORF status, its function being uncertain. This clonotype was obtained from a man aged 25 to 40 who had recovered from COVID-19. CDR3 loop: CASSQSGDRVGFRDGYTF. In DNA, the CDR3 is TGCGCCAGCAGTCAATCCGGGGACAGGGTTGGATTTAGAGATGGCTACACCTTC.